The clone carrying this T cell receptor beta chain was observed a handful of times. Its specificity is unknown. The sample originates from a study of CD8 T cells in ankylosing spondylitis. Findings of the study overall: Clones linked with disease were CD8+ and fairly uncommon in the peripheral blood. Among TCR beta sequences, a motif of eight highly homologous variants appeared characteristic of ankylosing spondylitis blood. Reports of some motif variants in reactive arthritis synovial fluid and blood predate this one.

Deletions cut 2 bases from V and 5 bases from J, with 13 bases between. The CDR3 has 15 amino acids. TCRdb processed the 5' RACE reads anew with MiXCR; each CDR3 protein has one entry. The table has some 840,000 distinct CDR3 sequences, about an eighth seen once. The sequence was obtained from a male donor with ankylosing spondylitis. Material: blood, either unsorted or a sorted T cell fraction (not recorded which). This chain uses TRBV12-3 or TRBV12-4 with TRBJ1-5, with D perhaps matching TRBD1 (6 bases). CDR3 bases: TGTGCCAGCAGTTTATCACAGGGACCCGATCAGCCCCAGCATTTT. Translated, it gives CASSLSQGPDQPQHF.